A selection of T cell receptor beta chains follows, all from one sample in a study of T cell responses to AZD1222 COVID-19 vaccine. TCRdb's copy holds only in-frame clones and misses some; the assay was immunoSEQ multiplex PCR. The table shows about 84,000 clones, with 70% to 90% occurring only once. The sequencing here drew on peripheral blood, taken 28 days after the second AZD1222 dose. The receptors come from an adult who received the AZD1222 COVID-19 vaccine. The CDR3 runs from the conserved cysteine through the conserved F or W. A D gene is named only where the DNA matches it firmly. Clone size is given for some rows only: seen once, a few or many times, or a class if the clone is expanded.

NA	TRBV7-2	TRBJ1-2	TRBD1	TGTGCCAGCAGCCTCGACAGGGGTAACTATGGCTACACCTTC	CASSLDRGNYGYTF
NA	TRBV9	TRBJ2-5	TRBD2	TGTGCCAGCAGCGTAAGTGCTAGCGGGGGAACCCAAGAGACCCAGTACTTC	CASSVSASGGTQETQYF
NA	TRBV28	TRBJ1-6	NA	TGTGCCAGCAGTTTACTTAATTCACCCCTCCACTTT	CASSLLNSPLHF
NA	TRBV10-3	TRBJ1-2	NA	TGTGCCATCAGCATTGGGGGCAACTCGCATACCAACTATGGCTACACCTTC	CAISIGGNSHTNYGYTF
NA	TRBV28	TRBJ1-2	NA	TGTGCCAGTCGGAACGGTAGGGGTTTTGGCTACACCTTC	CASRNGRGFGYTF
NA	TRBV28	TRBJ1-2	NA	TGTGCCAGCAGTTTGTCCACAGTGATGTATGGCTACACCTTC	CASSLSTVMYGYTF
NA	TRBV14	TRBJ2-2	NA	TGTGCCAGCAGTGTCACCGGGGAGCTGTTTTTT	CASSVTGELFF
NA	TRBV11-3	TRBJ1-3	NA	TGTGCCAGCACCCCTGGACCGTTCTCTGGAAACACCATATATTTT	CASTPGPFSGNTIYF
NA	TRBV6-2/TRBV6-3	TRBJ2-5	NA	TGTGCCAGCAGTTACCCTTTCACAGTGCGGGGAGAGACCCAGTACTTC	CASSYPFTVRGETQYF
NA	TRBV28	TRBJ2-2	TRBD1	TGTGCCAGCAGTCCCTCCGGCAGGGGGTCGACCGGGGAGCTGTTTTTT	CASSPSGRGSTGELFF
NA	TRBV5-5	TRBJ1-1	NA	TGTGCCAGCAGCTTGGACCACAACACTGAAGCTTTCTTT	CASSLDHNTEAFF
NA	TRBV4-2	TRBJ1-5	NA	TGTGCCAGCAGCCCCCACGGGGGGAATCAGCCCCAGCATTTT	CASSPHGGNQPQHF
NA	TRBV28	TRBJ2-1	NA	TGTGCCAGCAATAGGCCTTACAAAGGGGGTAATGAGCAGTTCTTC	CASNRPYKGGNEQFF
NA	TRBV6-5	TRBJ1-1	NA	TGTGCCAGCAGTTACGTGACCGGCGGTGAAGCTTTCTTT	CASSYVTGGEAFF
NA	TRBV14	TRBJ1-1	NA	TGTGCCAGCAGCCGCCTTGTTGACACTGAAGCTTTCTTT	CASSRLVDTEAFF
NA	TRBV27	TRBJ1-2	NA	TGTGCCAGCAGTTTAGTGGGGAGTAAAGGTGGCTACACCTTC	CASSLVGSKGGYTF
NA	TRBV7-8	TRBJ2-7	NA	TGTGCCAGCAGCCCAACCGGGGCCAAATACGAGCAGTACTTC	CASSPTGAKYEQYF
NA	TRBV5-3	TRBJ1-5	NA	TGTGCCAGAAGCTTGGGACAGATCGGTCAGCCCCAGCATTTT	CARSLGQIGQPQHF
once	TRBV6-5	TRBJ1-2	NA	TGTGCCAGCAGTCCACAGGGTCGGCCTCTCTATGGCTACACCTTC	CASSPQGRPLYGYTF
NA	TRBV5-4	TRBJ2-2	NA	TGTGCCAGCAGCTCACCCACGCTGGGACGCACCGGGGAGCTGTTTTTT	CASSSPTLGRTGELFF
NA	TRBV29-1	TRBJ2-7	TRBD2	TGCAGCGCTATGCTAGCGGGAGGGCGGGCCTACGAGCAGTACTTC	CSAMLAGGRAYEQYF
few	TRBV11-3	TRBJ1-1	NA	TGTGCCAGCAGCTTAGAGGGCCAGAACACTGAAGCTTTCTTT	CASSLEGQNTEAFF
once	TRBV30	TRBJ1-1	TRBD1	TGTGCCTGGAGCGCCACAGGGGGCTCCACTGAAGCTTTCTTT	CAWSATGGSTEAFF
once	TRBV28	TRBJ2-2	TRBD1	TGTGCCAGCAGGGGACAGGGACAACCCGGGGAGCTGTTTTTT	CASRGQGQPGELFF
NA	TRBV19	TRBJ2-3	NA	TGTGCCAGTCGACTAGATACAGATACGCAGTATTTT	CASRLDTDTQYF
NA	TRBV7-2	TRBJ1-1	NA	TGTGCCAGCAGCTTATACGGCGCTGAAGCTTTCTTT	CASSLYGAEAFF
NA	TRBV25-1	TRBJ1-5	NA	TGTGCCAGCAGTGAATATGGGGACGGTAATCAGCCCCAGCATTTT	CASSEYGDGNQPQHF
NA	TRBV19	TRBJ1-2	NA	TGTGCCAGTAACTCCTTGGGGAACTATGGCTACACCTTC	CASNSLGNYGYTF
NA	TRBV28	TRBJ1-3	NA	TGTGCCAGCACCCCCCCCGGAGCAGTCTCTGGAAACACCATATATTTT	CASTPPGAVSGNTIYF